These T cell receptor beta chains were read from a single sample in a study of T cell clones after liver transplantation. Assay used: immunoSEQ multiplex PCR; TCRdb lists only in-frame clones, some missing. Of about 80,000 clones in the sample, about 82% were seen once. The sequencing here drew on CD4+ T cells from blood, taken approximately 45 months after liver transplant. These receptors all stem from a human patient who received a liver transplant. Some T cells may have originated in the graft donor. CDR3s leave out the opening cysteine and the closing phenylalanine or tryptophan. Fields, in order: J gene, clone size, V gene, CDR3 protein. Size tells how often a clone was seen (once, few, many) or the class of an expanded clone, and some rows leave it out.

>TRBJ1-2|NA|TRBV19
ASSMNRVRNYGYT
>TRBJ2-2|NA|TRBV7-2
ASSFRDGELF
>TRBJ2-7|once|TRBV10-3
AISNRDTAYEQY
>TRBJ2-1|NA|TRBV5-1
ASSPQTGLGVNEQF
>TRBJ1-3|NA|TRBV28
ASSFTDFVFIAGNTIY
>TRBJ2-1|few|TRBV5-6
ASSSYELDYNEQF
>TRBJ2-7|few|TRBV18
ASSPPGARSYEQY
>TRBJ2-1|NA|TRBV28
ASSSHRGITYNEQF
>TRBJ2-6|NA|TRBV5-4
ASSSTLPGQRYSGANVLT
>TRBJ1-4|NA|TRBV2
ASKGRRNEKLF
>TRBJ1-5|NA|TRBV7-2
ASSINRGFGQPQH
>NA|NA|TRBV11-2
ASSLAMDRISYEQY
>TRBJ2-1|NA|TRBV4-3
ASSQGISQVAYNEQF
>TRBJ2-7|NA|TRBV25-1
ASTVGHEQY
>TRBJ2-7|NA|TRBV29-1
SVPGTGDEQY
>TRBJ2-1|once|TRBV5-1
ASSLGGTGLYNEQF
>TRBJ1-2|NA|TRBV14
ASSRPGGFYGYT
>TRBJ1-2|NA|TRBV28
ASERENYGYT
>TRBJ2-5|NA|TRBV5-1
ASSLGPTQGQETQY
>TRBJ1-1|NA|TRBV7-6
ASKWAGSGNTEAF
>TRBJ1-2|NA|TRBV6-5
ASSYSIAASYGYT
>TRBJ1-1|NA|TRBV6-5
ASSYDRAMNTEAF
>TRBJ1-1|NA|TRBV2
ASSDDRVEAF
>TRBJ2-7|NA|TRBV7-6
ASSRSPVSYEQY
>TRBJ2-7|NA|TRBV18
ASSRTGLAGGTGYEQY
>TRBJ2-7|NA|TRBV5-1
ASRGDWEQY
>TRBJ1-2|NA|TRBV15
ATSRDTGGANGYT
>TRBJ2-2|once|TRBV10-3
AIRGSGINTGELF
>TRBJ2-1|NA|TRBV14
ASSQLTPYNEQF
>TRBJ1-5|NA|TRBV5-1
ASTDGPNQPQH
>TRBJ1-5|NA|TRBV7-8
ASSLGGTGLSNQPQH
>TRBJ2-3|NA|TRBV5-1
ASSLGREDTQY
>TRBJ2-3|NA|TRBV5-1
ASSPQGGDADTQY
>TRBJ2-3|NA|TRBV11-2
ASSPQPGLGADTQY
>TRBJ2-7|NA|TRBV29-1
SVEEMTGFDTYEQY
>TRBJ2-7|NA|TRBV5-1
ASSLASRDRDYEQY
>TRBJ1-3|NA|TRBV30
AWEQGAGNTIY
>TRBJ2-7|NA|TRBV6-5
ASSLGTVGEQY
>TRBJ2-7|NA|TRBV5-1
ASGPGTSNYEQY
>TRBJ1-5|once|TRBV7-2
ASSSGTGGPRGNQPQH
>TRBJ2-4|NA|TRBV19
ASSIAGQGRKRIQY
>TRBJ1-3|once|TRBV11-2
ASSLDSKNTIY
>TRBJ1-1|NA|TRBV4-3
ASSQDEAGNTEAF
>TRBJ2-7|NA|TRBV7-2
ASSRPGTSLYEQY
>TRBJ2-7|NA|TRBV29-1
SVDQRDRGLNEQY
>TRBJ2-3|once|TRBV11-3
ASSLRGGGTDTQY
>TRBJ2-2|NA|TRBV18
ASSGGAANTGELF
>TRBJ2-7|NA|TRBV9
ASSVSTGVGSYEQY
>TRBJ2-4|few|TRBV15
ATSGTGALAKNIQY
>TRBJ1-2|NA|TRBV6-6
ASRETGAFRGYT
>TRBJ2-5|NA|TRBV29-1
SVGGGTGRETQY
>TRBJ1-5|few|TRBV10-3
AIRSQNSNQPQH
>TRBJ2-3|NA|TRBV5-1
ASSDSPGLAVGDTQY
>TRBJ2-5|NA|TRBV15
ATSRAETQY
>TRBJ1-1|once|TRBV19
ASSSDRAVVTEAF
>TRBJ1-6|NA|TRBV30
AWNDLLRSPLH
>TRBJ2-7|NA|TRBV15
ATSRDREGEQY
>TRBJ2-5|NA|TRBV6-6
ASSYSRGQETQY
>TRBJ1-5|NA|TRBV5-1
ASSFGTGNQPQH